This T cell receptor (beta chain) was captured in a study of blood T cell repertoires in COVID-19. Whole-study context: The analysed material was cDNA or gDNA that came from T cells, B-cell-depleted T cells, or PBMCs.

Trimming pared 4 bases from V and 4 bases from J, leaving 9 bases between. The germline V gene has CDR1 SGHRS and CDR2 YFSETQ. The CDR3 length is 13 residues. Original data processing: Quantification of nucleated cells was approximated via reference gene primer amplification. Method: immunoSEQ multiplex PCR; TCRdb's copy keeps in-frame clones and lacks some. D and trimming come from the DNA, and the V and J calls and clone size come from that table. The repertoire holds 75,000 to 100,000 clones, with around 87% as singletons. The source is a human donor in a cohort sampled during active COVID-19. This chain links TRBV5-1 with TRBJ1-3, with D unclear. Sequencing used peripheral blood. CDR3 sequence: CASSHEVGNTIYF. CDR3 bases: TGCGCCAGCAGCCACGAGGTGGGAAACACCATATATTTT.